This T cell receptor (beta chain) was sequenced for a study of cytomegalovirus exposure and HLA in healthy donors. PCR involved 60 Vbeta and 13 Jbeta primers. Libraries were prepared by immunoSEQ multiplex PCR; TCRdb keeps only in-frame clonotypes and omits some of them. The table shows 100,000 to 150,000 clones, with 77% occurring only once. This clone has a single count. Germline lookup yields CDR1 MNHNS and CDR2 SASEGT. V lost 1 base, J lost 2 bases, and 14 bases lay in between. This CDR3 is built from 16 residues. The receptor's source is a woman between 35 and 50 years old in good health and CMV-seropositive. The sample was PBMCs. J is TRBJ2-5 and V is TRBV6-1; D perhaps matches TRBD2 (6 bases). This chain's CDR3 is CASSEDRASAQETQYF. The CDR3 nucleotides are TGTGCCAGCAGTGAAGATAGGGCTAGCGCGCAAGAGACCCAGTACTTC.